The 2 T cell receptor beta chains below all came from one sample that was sequenced in a study of radiotherapy plus CTLA-4 blockade in lung cancer. Some clones are missing from TCRdb's copy, which holds only in-frame ones; the method was immunoSEQ multiplex PCR. Counted here are tens of thousands of clones, approximately 76% occurring once; the ten biggest clones make up approximately 15%. The source material was peripheral blood, sampled from a patient treated with radiotherapy plus ipilimumab. These receptors all stem from a human donor with non-small cell lung cancer whose response to radiotherapy plus ipilimumab could not be evaluated. Some clones in this sample may be carry-over from other donors' samples.

J is TRBJ1-1 and V is TRBV7-2; TRBD1 matches 7 bases. The CDR3 runs to 15 residues. CDR1 SGHTA and CDR2 FQGNSA come from the germline V gene. J was trimmed by 0 bases and V by 5 bases; bases with no gene match: 6. CDR3 DNA: TGTGCCAGCAGCGTCCGGACAGGCATGAACACTGAAGCTTTCTTT. Its translation: CASSVRTGMNTEAFF.

The genes are TRBV4-3 and TRBJ1-4; TRBD1 matches at 8 bases. The germline CDR1 and CDR2 sequences are LGHNA and YSLEER. V was pared by 0 bases and J by 2 bases, with 5 bases of the junction left unmatched. The length of the CDR3 is 17 residues. The CDR3 protein is CASSQESGGWTNEKLFF. The CDR3 DNA reads as TGCGCCAGCAGCCAAGAGTCAGGGGGCTGGACTAATGAAAAACTGTTTTTT.